A single sample gave rise to the 21 T cell receptor beta chains below, sequenced in a study of human T cells and chemical hapten exposure. One entry per CDR3 protein, called by TCRdb with MiXCR from the RACE reads. The sample consists of 97,000 or so distinct CDR3 sequences, 27% of them appearing once. Time point in this sample: patch test 3, about 24 weeks after DPC sensitization. Treatment given: therapeutic diphenylcyclopropenone sensitization with weekly scalp DPC. Source: whole blood, taken in connection with sensitization to the hapten diphenylcyclopropenone (DPC). The receptors originated from a man between 35 and 55 years old with alopecia areata. Some clones in this sample may be carry-over from other donors' samples.

The chain uses TRBV20-1 and TRBJ2-5; D not certain. The CDR3 length is 12 residues. Germline V gives CDR1 DFQATT, CDR2 SNEGSKA (reference sequence). Trimming took 6 bases from V and 7 from J, leaving 15 bases between them. The CDR3 bases are TGCAGTGCAACACTCTACCAGCGGACCCAGTACTTC. Its protein is CSATLYQRTQYF.

To note about this clonotype: Relative to the germline gene, one junction end is altered; a read error may explain this. This chain joins TRBV12-3 or TRBV12-4 and TRBJ1-2; 11 nucleotides line up with TRBD1. CDR3 length equals 13 residues. The CDR3: CASEGQGGYGDTF. Here the CDR3 DNA reads TGTGCCAGCGAGGGACAGGGGGGATATGGCGACACCTTC.

This clonotype was counted between two and nine times. The chain carries TRBV7-9 and TRBJ2-7; 9 nucleotides align to TRBD2. This CDR3 contains 15 residues. V was pared by 1 base and J by 2 bases, with 3 bases of the junction left unmatched. Looked up from germline, CDR1 is SEHNR and CDR2 is FQNEAQ (reference sequence). CDR3 in amino acids: CASSLGSSGTYEQYF. In DNA form, the CDR3 reads TGTGCCAGCAGCTTAGGTTCTAGCGGGACCTACGAGCAGTACTTC. The full variable domain, rest sourced from reference TRBV7-9 and TRBJ2-7, is DTGVSQNPRHKITKRGQNVTFRCDPISEHNRLYWYRQTLGQGPEFLTYFQNEAQLEKSRLLSDRFSAERPKGSFSTLEIQRTEQGDSAMYLCASSLGSSGTYEQYFGPGTRLTVT.

This clonotype appeared a few times. In nucleotides, the CDR3 is TGTGCCAGCAGCCCGACTAGCGGGAGGGGAGGCACAGATACGCAGTATTTT. As protein: CASSPTSGRGGTDTQYF. V and J are TRBV7-8 and TRBJ2-3; 14 bases are shared with TRBD2. The J segment lost 1 base and the V segment lost 5 bases, leaving 5 bases of the junction unmatched. Germline loops: CDR1 SGHVS, CDR2 FQNEAQ. This CDR3 comprises 17 residues. The entire variable domain, with the rest obtained from reference TRBV7-8 and TRBJ2-3, is as follows: GAGVSQSPRYKVAKRGQDVALRCDPISGHVSLFWYQQALGQGPEFLTYFQNEAQLDKSGLPSDRFFAERPEGSVSTLKIQRTQQEDSAVYLCASSPTSGRGGTDTQYFGPGTRLTVL.

This clonotype occurred many times. V gene TRBV27 combines with J gene TRBJ2-2; unclear D gene. The CDR3 contains 13 residues. CDR1 MNHEY and CDR2 SMNVEV come from the germline V gene (reference sequence). V was pared by 2 bases and J by 1 base, with 2 bases between. CDR3 sequence reads: CASSLGNTGELFF. In DNA form, the CDR3 reads TGTGCCAGCAGTTTAGGGAACACCGGGGAGCTGTTTTTT.

J is TRBJ2-1 and V is TRBV20-1; possibly TRBD2 for D (6 bases). Deletions cut 6 bases from V and 10 bases from J, with 13 bases between. This CDR3 spans 11 amino acids. Germline V gene data show CDR1 as DFQATT and CDR2 as SNEGSKA (reference sequence). The CDR3 loop reads CSAPNRGEQFF. The CDR3 DNA reads as TGCAGTGCCCCAAATCGGGGGGAGCAGTTCTTC.

This clonotype has more than one count but fewer than ten. The chain is built from TRBV20-1 and TRBJ2-3, with D unclear. This CDR3 contains 13 residues. Trimming shortened V by 6 bases and J by 4 bases, and 14 bases separated the two germline ends. Germline loops: CDR1 DFQATT, CDR2 SNEGSKA (reference sequence). In nucleotides, the CDR3 is TGCAGTGCCGAGGACCTTACACCAGATACGCAGTATTTT. It translates to CSAEDLTPDTQYF.

V usage is TRBV7-7 and J usage is TRBJ2-2; D is undetermined. The CDR3 consists of 14 residues. The V and J ends lost 2 bases and 1 base respectively, with 5 bases between them. Germline assignment: CDR1 SSHAT and CDR2 FNYEAQ (reference sequence). The CDR3 spells CASSLIRNTGELFF. The CDR3 bases are TGTGCCAGCAGCTTAATTAGGAACACCGGGGAGCTGTTTTTT.

For this clonotype: One end of the junction is discordant with germline, which a read error may explain. This rearrangement joins TRBV3-1 to TRBJ1-2, with D uncertain. Germline CDR1 and CDR2: LGHDT and YNNKEL (reference sequence). The CDR3 extends over 12 amino acids. In DNA form, the CDR3 reads TGTGCCAGCAGGGGAAATAACTATGGCTACAACTTC. Translation gives CASRGNNYGYNF.

This clonotype has a single count. The chain couples TRBV7-9 to TRBJ2-3; TRBD2 agrees at 11 bases. Germline lookup yields CDR1 SEHNR and CDR2 FQNEAQ (reference sequence). This CDR3 comprises 15 residues. Trimming took 6 bases from V and 4 from J; bases not matched to a gene: 6. CDR3 in amino acids: CASRPLAGAADTQYF. The DNA for the CDR3 is TGTGCCAGCAGGCCACTAGCGGGAGCAGCAGATACGCAGTATTTT. Supplemented by reference TRBV7-9 and TRBJ2-3, the full variable domain reads DTGVSQNPRHKITKRGQNVTFRCDPISEHNRLYWYRQTLGQGPEFLTYFQNEAQLEKSRLLSDRFSAERPKGSFSTLEIQRTEQGDSAMYLCASRPLAGAADTQYFGPGTRLTVL.

J is TRBJ2-3 and V is TRBV27; 15 bases align to TRBD2. This CDR3 has 20 amino acids. V lost 7 bases, J lost 3 bases, and 17 bases stayed unmatched. CDR1 and CDR2 from the germline V gene are MNHEY and SMNVEV (reference sequence). The CDR3 here is CASTQGPWTSGRARTDTQYF. The CDR3 region has the DNA TGTGCCAGCACCCAGGGCCCTTGGACTAGCGGGAGGGCCAGGACAGATACGCAGTATTTT.

The V and J genes are TRBV29-1 and TRBJ2-5; no clear D. The CDR3 length is 15 residues. CDR1 is SQVTM, CDR2 ANQGSEA, per germline. Trimming cost V 2 bases and J 3 bases, with 16 bases left between them. Here the CDR3 reads CSVEPVRPNEETQYF. The CDR3 nucleotides read TGCAGCGTTGAACCCGTCCGACCCAACGAAGAGACCCAGTACTTC.

This clonotype has just a few counts. The chain recombines TRBV20-1 with TRBJ2-3; D is possibly TRBD2 (5 bases). The V end lost 0 bases, the J end lost 1 base, and 11 bases lay between the germline ends. From germline, CDR1 is DFQATT and CDR2 SNEGSKA (reference sequence). The CDR3 consists of 15 residues. The CDR3 loop reads CSARDHSVGTDTQYF. CDR3 coding DNA: TGCAGTGCTAGAGATCATAGCGTGGGCACAGATACGCAGTATTTT.

A few counts support this clonotype. This chain connects TRBV6-5 to TRBJ1-3; the D gene is possibly TRBD1 (6 bases). The V gene's germline CDR1 is MNHEY and CDR2 SVGAGI. The CDR3 sequence is 16 residues long. Trimming left V 5 bases short and J 0 bases short, with 14 bases between. CDR3 in DNA: TGTGCCAGCAGTAACAACAGGGTCTCCTCTGGAAACACCATATATTTT. This sequence encodes CASSNNRVSSGNTIYF.

This clonotype has a count of ten or more. The V and J genes are TRBV29-1 and TRBJ2-7; tentative D call: TRBD2 (6 bases). The CDR3 has 14 amino acids. Germline V lookup: CDR1 SQVTM, CDR2 ANQGSEA. Trimming removed 2 bases from V and 3 bases from J, with 14 bases in between. CDR3 sequence (DNA): TGCAGCGTTGAATTAGCGGACCCTATCTACGAGCAGTACTTC. This gives the protein CSVELADPIYEQYF.

V gene TRBV7-2 combines with J gene TRBJ1-1; 9 bases map to TRBD1. The germline V gene has CDR1 SGHTA and CDR2 FQGNSA. V trimming: 5 bases; J trimming: 0 bases; junction bases outside the gene matches: 10. The CDR3 totals 17 residues. The CDR3 loop reads CASSRDRAVRMNTEAFF. The CDR3 DNA reads as TGTGCCAGCAGCCGGGACAGGGCCGTTCGGATGAACACTGAAGCTTTCTTT.

This rearrangement joins TRBV7-9 to TRBJ2-7; 9 nucleotides align to TRBD1. Germline V lookup: CDR1 SEHNR, CDR2 FQNEAQ (reference sequence). V was clipped by 1 base and J by 2 bases; unmatched bases: 0. The CDR3 consists of 14 residues. This CDR3 reads CASSLGQGAYEQYF. The CDR3 DNA follows: TGTGCCAGCAGCTTAGGACAGGGGGCCTACGAGCAGTACTTC.

The gene calls are TRBV18 and TRBJ1-3, with a tentative D call TRBD1 (6 bases). Per the germline V gene, CDR1 is KGHSH and CDR2 is LQKENI. Between the trimmed V and J ends, which lost 5 bases and 0 bases, there was a span of 8 bases. The CDR3 runs 14 residues. This CDR3 is CASSTGNSGNTIYF. The CDR3 region has the DNA TGTGCCAGCTCAACAGGGAACTCTGGAAACACCATATATTTT.

The chain carries TRBV12-3 or TRBV12-4 and TRBJ1-1; TRBD1 aligns across 7 bases. This CDR3 is built from 13 residues. V lost 5 bases to trimming and J lost 5 bases; unmatched junction nucleotides: 5. For the CDR3, the DNA is TGTGCCAGCAGTACAGTACAGGGGACTGAAGCTTTCTTT. It yields the protein CASSTVQGTEAFF.

This rearrangement joins TRBV7-8 to TRBJ2-3, with D maybe TRBD1 (5 bases). Trimming removed 1 base at V and 0 bases at J, with 11 bases between. The CDR3 loop spans 16 amino acids. Germline V gives CDR1 SGHVS, CDR2 FQNEAQ. The CDR3: CASSLVSGISTDTQYF. Written as DNA, the CDR3 is TGTGCCAGCAGCTTAGTGTCAGGGATAAGCACAGATACGCAGTATTTT.

Here the CDR3 reads CSARETQNQPQHF. The CDR3 DNA is TGCAGTGCTAGAGAAACGCAGAATCAGCCCCAGCATTTT. This chain joins TRBV20-1 and TRBJ1-5; D ambiguous. Germline CDR1 and CDR2: DFQATT and SNEGSKA (reference sequence). This CDR3 region has 13 residues. The V and J ends lost 0 bases and 4 bases respectively, with 7 bases between them.